These 9 T cell receptor beta chains were all obtained from the same sample, sequenced in a study of cytomegalovirus exposure and HLA in healthy donors. It was with 60 Vbeta and 13 Jbeta primers that the PCR ran. The table came from immunoSEQ multiplex PCR; TCRdb's copy has only in-frame clones and leaves some out. The sample shows over 150,000 clones, around 82% of them seen only once. The sequenced sample was PBMCs. Source of these receptors: a woman aged 25 to 39 in good health and CMV-seronegative.

This chain uses TRBV2 with TRBJ1-4; TRBD1 matches at 9 bases. Per the germline V gene, CDR1 is SNHLY and CDR2 is FYNNEI. The CDR3 extends over 13 amino acids. V was clipped by 8 bases and J by 10 bases; unmatched bases: 8. Here the CDR3 reads CASLKGQGGKLFF. The DNA for the CDR3 is TGTGCCAGCCTCAAGGGACAGGGAGGAAAACTGTTTTTT.

This clone was counted a few times. This sequence joins TRBV19 and TRBJ2-1; 11 nucleotides line up with TRBD2. The CDR3 is made up of 15 amino acids. Unmatched junction bases numbered 11, after V lost 6 bases and J lost 10 bases. The germline CDR1 and CDR2 sequences are LNHDA and SQIVND (reference sequence). In nucleotides, the CDR3 is TGTGCCAGTAGCCATAGCGGGGGGGCCAGGCGGGAGCAGTTCTTC. Translation: CASSHSGGARREQFF.

The J gene is TRBJ2-7, the V gene TRBV5-1, with TRBD2 matching 9 bases. With V trimmed by 4 bases and J by 2 bases, 7 bases remained unmatched. CDR3 size: 15 residues. From germline, CDR1 is SGHRS and CDR2 YFSETQ. The CDR3 sequence: CASSPQAGGTYEQYF. In DNA, the CDR3 is TGCGCCAGCAGCCCTCAAGCGGGGGGTACCTACGAGCAGTACTTC.

V gene TRBV6-5 combines with J gene TRBJ1-2; a possible D gene is TRBD1 (6 bases). The CDR3 spans 13 residues. The ends were cut back, 2 bases at V and 8 bases at J, with 12 bases in the middle. Germline V gene data show CDR1 as MNHEY and CDR2 as SVGAGI. The CDR3 nucleotides are TGTGCCAGCAGTTACGGTCCCCAGGGGGGCTACACCTTC. It yields the protein CASSYGPQGGYTF.

Comment on this clone: A junction end diverges from the germline sequence, so it may reflect a read error. V and J are TRBV6-5 and TRBJ1-1; 9 nucleotides agree with TRBD1. The CDR3 runs 16 residues. From germline, CDR1 is MNHEY and CDR2 SVGAGI. CDR3 DNA: TGTGCCAGCAGTTGTTGGGACAGGGCGTTGGGCACTGGAGCTTTCTTT. Translated: CASSCWDRALGTGAFF.

The chain uses TRBV7-8 and TRBJ2-2; the D is unclear. V lost 4 bases, J lost 6 bases, and 18 bases lay in between. Germline V gives CDR1 SGHVS, CDR2 FQNEAQ. The CDR3 loop spans 16 amino acids. CDR3 amino acids: CASSWARIERAGELFF. CDR3 coding DNA: TGTGCCAGCAGCTGGGCGCGAATTGAACGAGCCGGGGAGCTGTTTTTT.

J is TRBJ2-5 and V is TRBV7-9; 9 bases fit TRBD2. CDR3 length equals 14 residues. Trimming removed 1 base from V and 4 bases from J; junction bases left unmatched: 1. Germline loops: CDR1 SEHNR, CDR2 FQNEAQ (reference sequence). The CDR3 DNA sequence: TGTGCCAGCAGCTTAGGACTAGCGGCAGAGACCCAGTACTTC. Protein product: CASSLGLAAETQYF.

The V call is TRBV5-6, the J call TRBJ2-3; 15 positions match TRBD2. CDR1 and CDR2 (germline): SGHDT, YYEEEE. Trimming removed 4 bases from V and 2 bases from J; junction bases left unmatched: 5. This CDR3 contains 17 residues. This CDR3 is CASSRGLAGGYTDTQYF. The DNA of the CDR3 is TGTGCCAGCAGCCGGGGACTAGCGGGGGGCTACACAGATACGCAGTATTTT.

The V gene is TRBV4-2, the J gene TRBJ2-3; TRBD2 aligns across 8 bases. The V gene's germline CDR1 is LGHNA and CDR2 YNFKEQ. The CDR3 spans 15 residues. The J segment lost 5 bases and the V segment lost 5 bases, leaving 9 bases of the junction unmatched. CDR3 region: CASSSPPGGIDTQYF. The CDR3 DNA reads as TGTGCCAGCAGCTCTCCCCCGGGGGGGATAGATACGCAGTATTTT.